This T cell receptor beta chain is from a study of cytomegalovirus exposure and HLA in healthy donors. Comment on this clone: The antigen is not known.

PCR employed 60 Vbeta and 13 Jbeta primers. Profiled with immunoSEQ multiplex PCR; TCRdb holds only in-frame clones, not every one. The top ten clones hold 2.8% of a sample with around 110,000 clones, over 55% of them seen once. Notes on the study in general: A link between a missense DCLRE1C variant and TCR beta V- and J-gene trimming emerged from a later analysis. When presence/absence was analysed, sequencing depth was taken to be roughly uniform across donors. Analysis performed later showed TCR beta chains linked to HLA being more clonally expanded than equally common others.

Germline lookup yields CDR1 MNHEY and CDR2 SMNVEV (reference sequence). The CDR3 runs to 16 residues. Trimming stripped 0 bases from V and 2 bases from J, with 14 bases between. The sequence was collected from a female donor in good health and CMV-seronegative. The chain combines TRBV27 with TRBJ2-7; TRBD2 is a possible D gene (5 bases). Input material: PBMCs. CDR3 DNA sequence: TGTGCCAGCAGTTTATCGTGGGGAGCTGGCCCCTACGAGCAGTACTTC. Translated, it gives CASSLSWGAGPYEQYF.